These 30 T cell receptor beta chains were sequenced from one sample in a study of control samples from healthy donors and cancer patients. Clones were read by immunoSEQ multiplex PCR, and TCRdb kept only the in-frame ones, dropping some. The sample lists about 410,000 clones, about 93% occurring once. Sequenced: PBMCs. The origin of the receptors is a man in his forties with head and neck cancer.

This chain uses TRBV7-3 with TRBJ2-2; 7 bases map to TRBD2. Germline lookup yields CDR1 SGHTA and CDR2 FQGTGA. V lost 0 bases, J lost 1 base, and 8 bases stayed unmatched. This CDR3 comprises 18 residues. The CDR3 DNA is TGTGCCAGCAGCTTAACACAGCCAGCGGGACTGAACACCGGGGAGCTGTTTTTT. This encodes CASSLTQPAGLNTGELFF.

The genes are TRBV5-6 and TRBJ2-7, with TRBD2 matching over 10 bases. There are 15 residues in the CDR3. The V gene end was trimmed by 1 base and the J gene end by 6 bases; junction bases not matched to a gene: 7. Germline V gene sequence: CDR1 SGHDT, CDR2 YYEEEE. This CDR3 reads CASSLRSGRASEQYF. The CDR3 DNA reads TGTGCCAGCAGCTTGCGGAGCGGGAGGGCCTCCGAGCAGTACTTC.

The J gene is TRBJ2-5, the V gene TRBV3-1 (or the pseudogene TRBV3-2); a weak D match, TRBD2 (6 bases). This CDR3 spans 15 amino acids. Germline values: CDR1 LGHDT, CDR2 YNNKEL (reference sequence). Trimming left V 1 base short and J 6 bases short, with 15 bases between. CDR3 DNA: TGTGCCAGCAGCCAAGGGATAAGGGGAGGACAGACCCAGTACTTC. Residues: CASSQGIRGGQTQYF.

This chain uses TRBV25-1 with TRBJ2-5, with 9 bases that match TRBD2. CDR1 is MGHDK and CDR2 is SYGVNS in the germline V gene. Trimming removed 1 base from V and 3 bases from J; junction bases left unmatched: 9. This CDR3 contains 17 residues. CDR3 region: CASSESIIAGAEETQYF. The DNA for the CDR3 is TGTGCCAGCAGTGAATCTATCATAGCGGGGGCAGAAGAGACCCAGTACTTC.

The chain couples TRBV28 to TRBJ2-3; TRBD2 matches at 10 bases. V trimming: 5 bases; J trimming: 6 bases; junction bases outside the gene matches: 5. From germline, CDR1 is MDHEN and CDR2 SYDVKM. CDR3 length equals 14 residues. DNA for the CDR3: TGTGCCAGCAGTCCGAGCGGGAGGGGGGATACGCAGTATTTT. Protein product: CASSPSGRGDTQYF.

This chain connects TRBV21-1 to TRBJ2-3; the DNA was not used to check the table's D call, TRBD1. TRBV21-1 is assigned pseudogene status. CDR3 length: 16 residues. CDR3 sequence (DNA): TGTGCCAGCAGAGTAGGGGTTGTTGGTTTTACAGATACGCAGTATTTT. Protein sequence: CASRVGVVGFTDTQYF.

This sequence joins TRBV5-1 and TRBJ1-1; 8 nucleotides align to TRBD1. The length of the CDR3 is 14 residues. Germline V gives CDR1 SGHRS, CDR2 YFSETQ. Unmatched junction bases numbered 12, after V lost 4 bases and J lost 10 bases. CDR3 loop: CASSREDRAGVAFF. In DNA, the CDR3 is TGCGCCAGCAGCCGGGAGGACAGGGCCGGGGTAGCTTTCTTT.

V and J are TRBV6-2 or TRBV6-3 and TRBJ1-5; tentative D call: TRBD1 (6 bases). CDR1 is MNHEY and CDR2 is SVGEGT in the germline V gene. Trimming shortened V by 6 bases and J by 4 bases, and 10 bases separated the two germline ends. The CDR3 consists of 13 residues. The CDR3, as DNA: TGTGCCAGCAGCGGGACAACAAATCAGCCCCAGCATTTT. As protein: CASSGTTNQPQHF.

The chain has TRBV19 and TRBJ2-4; D uncertain. The CDR3 is 14 amino acids. The germline CDR1 and CDR2 sequences are LNHDA and SQIVND (reference sequence). With 3 bases removed from V and 1 base from J, the gap between germline ends came to 7 bases. The CDR3 is CASSMVGAKNIQYF. As DNA, the CDR3 is TGTGCCAGTAGTATGGTGGGCGCCAAAAACATTCAGTACTTC.

As to this clone: At the DNA level, this CDR3 is encoded by other sequences in the same sample as well. The V and J genes are TRBV18 and TRBJ1-1, with 9 bases identical to TRBD1. The V segment lost 2 bases and the J segment 0 bases; nucleotides outside the gene matches: 4. The CDR3 runs to 16 residues. The germline CDR1 and CDR2 sequences are KGHSH and LQKENI. The CDR3 protein is CASSPGTGFMNTEAFF. CDR3 nucleotides: TGTGCCAGCTCACCAGGGACAGGGTTCATGAACACTGAAGCTTTCTTT.

V usage is TRBV7-2 and J usage is TRBJ2-3; 9 nucleotides match TRBD2. J lost 0 bases, V lost 5 bases, and 6 bases had no gene match. CDR1 and CDR2 from the germline V gene are SGHTA and FQGNSA. The length of the CDR3 is 16 residues. CDR3 DNA sequence: TGTGCCAGCAGCCCACTAGCGGGTTATAGCACAGATACGCAGTATTTT. It yields the protein CASSPLAGYSTDTQYF.

The chain recombines TRBV6-6 with TRBJ2-1; 14 bases match TRBD2. CDR1 MNHNY and CDR2 SVGAGI come from the germline V gene (reference sequence). J was trimmed by 6 bases and V by 6 bases; bases with no gene match: 7. This CDR3 contains 16 residues. For the CDR3, the DNA is TGTGCCAGCAGACCGCGGACTAGCGGGAGGCTCAATGAGCAGTTCTTC. Translation gives CASRPRTSGRLNEQFF.

The chain carries TRBV19 and TRBJ1-5, with D perhaps TRBD1 (5 bases). This CDR3 contains 12 residues. Trimming shortened V by 9 bases and J by 3 bases, and 9 bases separated the two germline ends. CDR1 is LNHDA, CDR2 SQIVND, per germline (reference sequence). The CDR3 nucleotides read TGTGCCAGCCGGGACCCCAATCAGCCCCAGCATTTT. Translation gives CASRDPNQPQHF.

The gene calls are TRBV6-6 and TRBJ1-1; D is possibly TRBD1 (5 bases). Germline-derived CDR1 and CDR2 are MNHNY and SVGAGI (reference sequence). This CDR3 spans 12 amino acids. Trimming pared 6 bases from V and 6 bases from J, leaving 11 bases between. CDR3 sequence (DNA): TGTGCCAGCAGGCAGGGTGGTCCTGAAGCTTTCTTT. Amino acids: CASRQGGPEAFF.

The V call is TRBV7-9, the J call TRBJ2-5; 9 bases are shared with TRBD1. The J segment lost 1 base and the V segment lost 5 bases, leaving 5 bases of the junction unmatched. The CDR3 extends over 15 amino acids. The V gene's germline CDR1 is SEHNR and CDR2 FQNEAQ (reference sequence). CDR3 in DNA: TGTGCCAGCAGCAGCCGGACAGGGGTCCAAGAGACCCAGTACTTC. Residues: CASSSRTGVQETQYF.

The J gene is TRBJ2-1, the V gene TRBV27; the match to TRBD1 covers 9 bases. This CDR3 is built from 15 residues. Germline trimming cut 1 base from V and 4 bases from J; bases unmatched to any gene: 2. Germline V gene lookup returns CDR1 MNHEY and CDR2 SMNVEV (reference sequence). The CDR3 DNA is TGTGCCAGCAGTTTATTTGGACAGGGGTACAATGAGCAGTTCTTC. Its protein product is CASSLFGQGYNEQFF.

This chain joins TRBV5-6 and TRBJ2-5, with D possibly TRBD2 on 5 matching bases. From germline, CDR1 is SGHDT and CDR2 YYEEEE. V lost 0 bases and J lost 5, with 8 bases in between. The CDR3 loop spans 13 amino acids. CDR3 amino acids: CASSLGRGETQYF. The CDR3 DNA reads as TGTGCCAGCAGCTTGGGACGCGGGGAGACCCAGTACTTC.

This clone has a handful of counts. The chain couples TRBV28 to TRBJ1-2; 8 bases line up with TRBD1. Germline assignment: CDR1 MDHEN and CDR2 SYDVKM. The V segment lost 7 bases and the J segment 5 bases; nucleotides outside the gene matches: 12. CDR3 length equals 15 residues. CDR3 amino acids: CASIPQGQGGYGYTF. The CDR3 bases are TGTGCCAGCATCCCCCAAGGACAGGGTGGATATGGCTACACCTTC.

As regards this clone: Other DNA sequences from this sample encode an identical CDR3 as well. The gene calls are TRBV28 and TRBJ2-7; 11 bases are a match to TRBD1. Germline lookup yields CDR1 MDHEN and CDR2 SYDVKM. V lost 2 bases to trimming and J lost 5 bases; unmatched junction nucleotides: 2. The CDR3 spans 14 residues. Here the CDR3 reads CASSLRDRGNEQYF. The CDR3 nucleotides are TGTGCCAGCAGTTTACGGGACAGGGGGAACGAGCAGTACTTC.

This clone showed up just a few times. This chain joins TRBV6-6 and TRBJ1-6; D unclear. This CDR3 is built from 12 residues. The germline V gene encodes CDR1 MNHNY and CDR2 SVGAGI (reference sequence). Between the trimmed V and J ends, which lost 4 bases and 11 bases, there was a span of 9 bases. CDR3 sequence reads: CASSWETPPLHF. CDR3 nucleotides: TGTGCCAGCAGTTGGGAAACCCCACCCCTCCACTTT.

This sequence joins TRBV18 and TRBJ1-6, with D perhaps TRBD1 (5 bases). The CDR3 extends over 20 amino acids. Germline V gene data show CDR1 as KGHSH and CDR2 as LQKENI. The V end was cut by 3 bases, the J end by 0 bases, with 21 bases between. CDR3 residues: CASSPDTGTGLSSYNSPLHF. The CDR3 DNA sequence: TGTGCCAGCTCACCGGATACCGGGACGGGCCTGAGCTCCTATAATTCACCCCTCCACTTT. Complete variable domain (other parts from reference TRBV18 and TRBJ1-6): NAGVMQNPRHLVRRRGQEARLRCSPMKGHSHVYWYRQLPEEGLKFMVYLQKENIIDESGMPKERFSAEFPKEGPSILRIQQVVRGDSAAYFCASSPDTGTGLSSYNSPLHFGNGTRLTVT.

V gene TRBV5-1 combines with J gene TRBJ2-7, with no clear D. The CDR3 is made up of 14 amino acids. The germline CDR1 and CDR2 sequences are SGHRS and YFSETQ. V lost 1 base to trimming and J lost 2 bases, with 10 bases between them. CDR3 DNA sequence: TGCGCCAGCAGCTTGAGGCAGAATGCCTACGAGCAGTACTTC. It encodes CASSLRQNAYEQYF. Filled out from reference TRBV5-1 and TRBJ2-7, the complete variable domain reads KAGVTQTPRYLIKTRGQQVTLSCSPISGHRSVSWYQQTPGQGLQFLFEYFSETQRNKGNFPGRFSGRQFSNSRSEMNVSTLELGDSALYLCASSLRQNAYEQYFGPGTRLTVT.

V gene TRBV19 combines with J gene TRBJ1-1, with TRBD1 matching 10 bases. CDR3 length: 15 amino acids. Germline V gives CDR1 LNHDA, CDR2 SQIVND (reference sequence). The trim removed 5 bases at V and 9 bases at J, leaving 12 bases unmatched. The DNA of the CDR3 is TGTGCCAGTAGTCCGCAAGGACAGGGGGACTACAAAGCTTTCTTT. It yields the protein CASSPQGQGDYKAFF. Full variable domain (rest looked up from reference TRBV19 and TRBJ1-1): DGGITQSPKYLFRKEGQNVTLSCEQNLNHDAMYWYRQDPGQGLRLIYYSQIVNDFQKGDIAEGYSVSREKKESFPLTVTSAQKNPTAFYLCASSPQGQGDYKAFFGQGTRLTVV.

This clone was recorded only once. The CDR3 DNA reads TGTGCCAGCACGCTTTTTGGGGCCCCAGAGAGCGGGGAGCTGTTTTTT. It encodes CASTLFGAPESGELFF. The V call is TRBV5-4, the J call TRBJ2-2; TRBD1 might be the D (5 bases). The germline gives CDR1 SGHNT, CDR2 YYREEE (reference sequence). V was trimmed by 6 bases and J by 7 bases, leaving 22 bases between them. The CDR3 covers 16 residues.

This clone appeared once. The CDR3 sequence is CASSPIWTGPYEQYF. Written as DNA, the CDR3 is TGTGCCAGCAGCCCCATATGGACAGGACCCTACGAGCAGTACTTC. The chain uses TRBV28 and TRBJ2-7, with 7 bases that match TRBD1. Germline trimming cut 6 bases from V and 2 bases from J; bases unmatched to any gene: 10. CDR1 and CDR2 (germline): MDHEN, SYDVKM. This CDR3 region has 15 residues.

CDR3: CSGAENTEAFF. In nucleotides, the CDR3 is TGCAGCGGAGCGGAGAACACTGAAGCTTTCTTT. The V gene is TRBV20-1, the J gene TRBJ1-1; the D is unclear. The CDR3 is 11 amino acids. The germline V gene encodes CDR1 DFQATT and CDR2 SNEGSKA (reference sequence).

The CDR3 sequence: CASSFGFDSNQPQHF. CDR3 nucleotides: TGTGCCAGCAGTTTTGGTTTTGATAGCAATCAGCCCCAGCATTTT. The chain is built from TRBV28 and TRBJ1-5; D gene uncertain. Germline CDR1 MDHEN, CDR2 SYDVKM. There are 15 residues in the CDR3. V was trimmed by 3 bases and J by 0 bases, leaving 9 bases between them.

This clone was seen only once. The chain carries TRBV5-1 and TRBJ1-1; TRBD1 matches 10 bases. The CDR3 sequence is 16 residues long. With 4 bases clipped from V and 6 bases from J, the junction kept 12 bases outside the gene matches. In germline, CDR1 is SGHRS, CDR2 YFSETQ. CDR3 protein: CASSVGTGEITSEAFF. The CDR3 DNA sequence: TGCGCCAGCAGCGTGGGGACAGGGGAAATTACATCTGAAGCTTTCTTT. Filled out from reference TRBV5-1 and TRBJ1-1, the complete variable domain reads KAGVTQTPRYLIKTRGQQVTLSCSPISGHRSVSWYQQTPGQGLQFLFEYFSETQRNKGNFPGRFSGRQFSNSRSEMNVSTLELGDSALYLCASSVGTGEITSEAFFGQGTRLTVV.

V and J are TRBV27 and TRBJ2-3, with D maybe TRBD1 (6 bases). CDR1 is MNHEY, CDR2 SMNVEV, per germline (reference sequence). The CDR3 extends over 18 amino acids. Between the trimmed V and J ends, which lost 0 bases and 4 bases, there was a span of 20 bases. CDR3 sequence reads: CASSLSPYRELSADTQYF. The CDR3 DNA follows: TGTGCCAGCAGTTTATCGCCCTACAGGGAGTTGAGTGCAGATACGCAGTATTTT.

The V gene is TRBV7-2, the J gene TRBJ2-7; 8 bases map to TRBD1. CDR3 size: 15 residues. V lost 4 bases and J lost 3; bases outside the gene matches: 8. Germline loops: CDR1 SGHTA, CDR2 FQGNSA. The CDR3 is CASSSPGQAIYEQYF. The CDR3 coding sequence is TGTGCCAGCAGCTCACCGGGACAGGCGATCTACGAGCAGTACTTC.